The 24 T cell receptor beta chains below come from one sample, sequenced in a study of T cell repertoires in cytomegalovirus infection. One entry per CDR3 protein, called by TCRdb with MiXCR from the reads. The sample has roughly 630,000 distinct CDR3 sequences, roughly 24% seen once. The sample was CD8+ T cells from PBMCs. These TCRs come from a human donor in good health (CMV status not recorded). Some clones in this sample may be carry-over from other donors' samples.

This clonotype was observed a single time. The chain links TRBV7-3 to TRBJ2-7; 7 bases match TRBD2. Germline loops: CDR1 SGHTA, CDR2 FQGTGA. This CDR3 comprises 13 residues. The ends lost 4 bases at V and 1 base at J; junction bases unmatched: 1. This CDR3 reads CASSWEGSYEQYV. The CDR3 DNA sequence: TGTGCCAGCAGCTGGGAGGGATCCTACGAGCAGTACGTC.

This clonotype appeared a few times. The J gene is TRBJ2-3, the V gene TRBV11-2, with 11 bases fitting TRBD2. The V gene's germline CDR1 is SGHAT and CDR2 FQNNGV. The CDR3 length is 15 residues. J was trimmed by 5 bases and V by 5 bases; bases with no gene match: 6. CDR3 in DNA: TGTGCCAGCAGCAGACAGGGACTAGCGGAAGATACGCAGTATTTT. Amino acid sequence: CASSRQGLAEDTQYF.

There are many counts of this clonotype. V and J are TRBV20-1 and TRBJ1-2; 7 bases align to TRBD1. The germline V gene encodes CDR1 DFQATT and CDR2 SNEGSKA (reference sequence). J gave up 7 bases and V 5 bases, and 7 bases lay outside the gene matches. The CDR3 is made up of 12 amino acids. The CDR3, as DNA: TGCAGTGCTCTCGACAGGGAAGTTGGCTACACCTTC. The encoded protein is CSALDREVGYTF.

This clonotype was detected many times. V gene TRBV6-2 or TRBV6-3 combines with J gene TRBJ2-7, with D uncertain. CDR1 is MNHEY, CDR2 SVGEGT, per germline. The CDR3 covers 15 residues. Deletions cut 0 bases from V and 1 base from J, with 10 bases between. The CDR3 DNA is TGTGCCAGCAGTTACTCGAAAACATCATCCTACGAGCAGTACGTC. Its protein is CASSYSKTSSYEQYV.

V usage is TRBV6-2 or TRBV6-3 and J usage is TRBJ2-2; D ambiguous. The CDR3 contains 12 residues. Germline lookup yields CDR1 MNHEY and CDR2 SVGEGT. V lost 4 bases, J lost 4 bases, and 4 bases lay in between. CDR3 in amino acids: CASSWVTGELFF. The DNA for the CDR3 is TGTGCCAGCAGTTGGGTCACCGGGGAGCTGTTTTTT.

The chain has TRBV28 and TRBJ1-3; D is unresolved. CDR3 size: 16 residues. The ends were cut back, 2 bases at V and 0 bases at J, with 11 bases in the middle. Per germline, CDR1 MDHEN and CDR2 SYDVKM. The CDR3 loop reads CASSLSQEISGNTIYF. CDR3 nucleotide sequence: TGTGCCAGCAGTTTAAGCCAAGAGATCTCTGGAAACACCATATATTTT.

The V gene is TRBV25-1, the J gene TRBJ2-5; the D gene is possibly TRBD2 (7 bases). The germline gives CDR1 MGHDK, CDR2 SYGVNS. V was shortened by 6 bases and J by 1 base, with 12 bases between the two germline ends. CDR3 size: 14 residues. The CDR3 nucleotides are TGTGCCAGCAGCTCAGGGGAGGGCCAAGAGACCCAGTACTTC. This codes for CASSSGEGQETQYF.

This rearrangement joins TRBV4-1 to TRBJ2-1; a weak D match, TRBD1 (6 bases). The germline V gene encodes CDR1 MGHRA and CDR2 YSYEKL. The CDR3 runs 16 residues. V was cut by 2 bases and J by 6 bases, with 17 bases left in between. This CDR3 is CASSQFQGMSGNEQFF. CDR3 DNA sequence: TGCGCCAGCAGCCAATTCCAGGGGATGTCGGGCAATGAGCAGTTCTTC.

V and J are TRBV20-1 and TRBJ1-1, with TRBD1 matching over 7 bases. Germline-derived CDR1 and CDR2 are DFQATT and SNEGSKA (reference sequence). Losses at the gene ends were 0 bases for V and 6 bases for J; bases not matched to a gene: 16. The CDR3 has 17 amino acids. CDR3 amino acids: CSARDRGTAVPSPEAFF. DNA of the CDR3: TGCAGTGCTAGAGATCGCGGGACAGCGGTACCATCGCCTGAAGCTTTCTTT.

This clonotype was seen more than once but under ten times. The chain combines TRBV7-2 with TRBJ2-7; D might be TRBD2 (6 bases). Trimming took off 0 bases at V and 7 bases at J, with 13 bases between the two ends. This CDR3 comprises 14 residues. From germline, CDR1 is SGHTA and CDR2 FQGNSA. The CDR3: CASSLAAWGVEQYV. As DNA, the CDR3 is TGTGCCAGCAGCTTAGCGGCGTGGGGGGTTGAGCAGTACGTC.

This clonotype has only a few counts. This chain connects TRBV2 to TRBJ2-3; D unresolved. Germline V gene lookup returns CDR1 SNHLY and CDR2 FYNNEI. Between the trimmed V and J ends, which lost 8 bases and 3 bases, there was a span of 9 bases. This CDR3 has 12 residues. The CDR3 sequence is CASADTTDTQYF. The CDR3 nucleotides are TGTGCCAGCGCCGACACTACAGATACGCAGTATTTT. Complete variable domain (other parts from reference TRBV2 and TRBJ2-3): EPEVTQTPSHQVTQMGQEVILRCVPISNHLYFYWYRQILGQKVEFLVSFYNNEISEKSEIFDDQFSVERPDGSNFTLKIRSTKLEDSAMYFCASADTTDTQYFGPGTRLTVL.

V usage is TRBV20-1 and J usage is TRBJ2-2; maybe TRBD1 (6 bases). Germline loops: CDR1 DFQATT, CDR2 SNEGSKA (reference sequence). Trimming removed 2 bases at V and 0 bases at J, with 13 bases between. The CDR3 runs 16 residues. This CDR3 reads CSARTGSHANTGELFF. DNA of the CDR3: TGCAGTGCTAGAACAGGGAGTCACGCGAACACCGGGGAGCTGTTTTTT.

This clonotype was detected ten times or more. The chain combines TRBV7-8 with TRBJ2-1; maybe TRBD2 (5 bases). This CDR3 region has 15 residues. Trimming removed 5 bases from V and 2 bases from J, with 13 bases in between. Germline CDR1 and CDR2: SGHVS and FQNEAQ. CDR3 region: CASSPRRGTYNEQFF. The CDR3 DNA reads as TGTGCCAGCAGCCCCCGCCGGGGAACCTACAATGAGCAGTTCTTC.

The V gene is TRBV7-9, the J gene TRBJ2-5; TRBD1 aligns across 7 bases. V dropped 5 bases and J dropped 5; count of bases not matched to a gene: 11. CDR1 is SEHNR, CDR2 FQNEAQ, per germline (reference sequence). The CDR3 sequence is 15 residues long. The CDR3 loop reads CASSNTGDRRETQYF. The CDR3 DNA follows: TGTGCCAGCAGCAATACAGGGGATCGCAGGGAGACCCAGTACTTC.

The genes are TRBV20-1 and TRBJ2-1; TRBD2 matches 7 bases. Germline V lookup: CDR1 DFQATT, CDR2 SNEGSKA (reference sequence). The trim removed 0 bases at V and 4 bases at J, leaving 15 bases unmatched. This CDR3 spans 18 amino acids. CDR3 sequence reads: CSARDRASGVWGYNEQFF. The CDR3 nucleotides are TGCAGTGCTAGAGATCGAGCTAGCGGAGTCTGGGGATACAATGAGCAGTTCTTC.

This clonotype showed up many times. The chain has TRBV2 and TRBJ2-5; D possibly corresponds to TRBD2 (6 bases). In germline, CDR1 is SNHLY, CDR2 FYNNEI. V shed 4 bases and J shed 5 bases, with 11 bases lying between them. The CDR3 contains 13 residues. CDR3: CASSAGRKETQYF. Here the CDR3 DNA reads TGTGCCAGCAGTGCCGGGAGAAAGGAGACCCAGTACTTC.

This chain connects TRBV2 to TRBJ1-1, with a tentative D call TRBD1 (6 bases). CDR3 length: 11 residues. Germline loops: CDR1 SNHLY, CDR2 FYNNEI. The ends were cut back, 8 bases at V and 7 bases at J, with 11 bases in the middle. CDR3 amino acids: CASRGQLEAFF. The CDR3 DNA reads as TGTGCCAGCCGCGGACAGCTTGAAGCTTTCTTT.

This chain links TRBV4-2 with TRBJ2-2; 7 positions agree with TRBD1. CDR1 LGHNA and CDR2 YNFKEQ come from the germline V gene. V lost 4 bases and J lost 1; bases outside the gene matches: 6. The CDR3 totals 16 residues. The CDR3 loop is CASSPLTGMNTGELFF. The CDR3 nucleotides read TGTGCCAGCAGCCCTCTGACAGGGATGAACACCGGGGAGCTGTTTTTT.

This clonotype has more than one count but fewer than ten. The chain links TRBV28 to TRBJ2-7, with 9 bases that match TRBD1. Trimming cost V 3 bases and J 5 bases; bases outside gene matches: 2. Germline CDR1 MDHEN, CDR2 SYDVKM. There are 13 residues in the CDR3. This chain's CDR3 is CASSFGTGNEQYV. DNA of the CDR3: TGTGCCAGCAGTTTTGGGACAGGGAACGAGCAGTACGTC.

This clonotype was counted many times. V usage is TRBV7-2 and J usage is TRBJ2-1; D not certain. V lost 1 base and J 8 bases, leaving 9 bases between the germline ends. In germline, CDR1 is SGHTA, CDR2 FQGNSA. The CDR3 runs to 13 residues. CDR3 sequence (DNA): TGTGCCAGCAGCTTAGGTCGTATCGATGAGCAGTTCTTC. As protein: CASSLGRIDEQFF. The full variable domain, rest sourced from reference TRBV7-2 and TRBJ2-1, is GAGVSQSPSNKVTEKGKDVELRCDPISGHTALYWYRQSLGQGLEFLIYFQGNSAPDKSGLPSDRFSAERTGGSVSTLTIQRTQQEDSAVYLCASSLGRIDEQFFGPGTRLTVL.

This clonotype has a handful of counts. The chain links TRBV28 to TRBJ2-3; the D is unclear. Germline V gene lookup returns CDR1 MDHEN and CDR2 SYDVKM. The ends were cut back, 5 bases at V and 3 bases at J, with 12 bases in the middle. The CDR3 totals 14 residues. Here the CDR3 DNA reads TGTGCCAGCAGTCCAAGGGCCTGGACAGATACGCAGTATTTT. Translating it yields CASSPRAWTDTQYF.

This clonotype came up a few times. CDR3: CSARDIRRSRPNTGELFF. The CDR3 DNA is TGCAGTGCTAGAGATATCCGTCGAAGCCGACCGAACACCGGGGAGCTGTTTTTT. The J gene is TRBJ2-2, the V gene TRBV20-1; D is unclear. Germline V lookup: CDR1 DFQATT, CDR2 SNEGSKA (reference sequence). There are 18 residues in the CDR3. V lost 0 bases and J lost 0, with 17 bases in between.

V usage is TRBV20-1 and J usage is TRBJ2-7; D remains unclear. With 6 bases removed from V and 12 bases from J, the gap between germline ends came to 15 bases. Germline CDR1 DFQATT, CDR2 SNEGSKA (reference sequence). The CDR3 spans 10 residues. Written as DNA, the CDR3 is TGCAGTGCCAATTACCCCCCCTTGTACGTC. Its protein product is CSANYPPLYV.

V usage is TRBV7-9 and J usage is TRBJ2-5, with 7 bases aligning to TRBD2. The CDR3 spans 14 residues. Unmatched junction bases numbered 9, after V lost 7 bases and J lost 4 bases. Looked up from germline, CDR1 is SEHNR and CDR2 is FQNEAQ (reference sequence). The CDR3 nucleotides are TGTGCCAGCACACTCACCGGGACTATAGAGACCCAGTACTTC. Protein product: CASTLTGTIETQYF.